This entry lists 15 T cell receptor beta chains sequenced from one sample in a study of low-dose radiotherapy and immunotherapy resistance in tumors. Both TCRalpha and TCRbeta chains were reverse transcribed with V-gene-specific primers. TCR amplification involved about 20 PCR cycles with a constant-region primer and V-primer adapter. Each CDR3 protein gets one entry after TCRdb re-called the reads with MiXCR. This sample has around 99,000 distinct CDR3 sequences, with 9.4% found just once. Indicated time point: before trial treatment. This sample comprised PBMCs, obtained before treatment. All receptors come from a male donor with prostate cancer.

This clonotype was detected many times. The chain is built from TRBV29-1 and TRBJ2-3; 8 bases map to TRBD1. The length of the CDR3 is 12 residues. The germline CDR1 and CDR2 sequences are SQVTM and ANQGSEA. J lost 6 bases, V lost 8 bases, and 7 bases had no gene match. The CDR3 coding sequence is TGCAGCATAGACAGGGGAGAGGATACGCAGTATTTT. Translated, it gives CSIDRGEDTQYF.

At least ten counts were recorded for this clonotype. The chain links TRBV6-6 to TRBJ2-7; D is undetermined. Germline lookup yields CDR1 MNHNY and CDR2 SVGAGI (reference sequence). Trimming removed 5 bases at V and 0 bases at J, with 11 bases between. This CDR3 spans 14 amino acids. The CDR3 DNA follows: TGTGCCAGCAGTCCACCCACGAGCTCCTACGAGCAGTACTTC. This translates into CASSPPTSSYEQYF.

In this sample, this clonotype turned up many times. The gene calls are TRBV28 and TRBJ1-5, with D hard to call. Germline CDR1 MDHEN, CDR2 SYDVKM. The ends were cut back, 2 bases at V and 6 bases at J, with 8 bases in the middle. This CDR3 has 13 residues. CDR3 bases: TGTGCCAGCAGTTTAATGGAGGTTCAGCCCCAGCATTTT. Protein: CASSLMEVQPQHF.

In its sample, this clonotype was seen a few times. The chain couples TRBV13 to TRBJ2-2, with 7 bases lining up with TRBD1. V gave up 8 bases and J gave up 3 bases; unmatched junction bases: 0. Germline-derived CDR1 and CDR2 are PRHDT and FYEKMQ (reference sequence). The CDR3 extends over 12 amino acids. In DNA, the CDR3 is TGTGCCAGCGGACAGGACACCGGGGAGCTGTTTTTT. It specifies CASGQDTGELFF.

This clonotype showed up many times. The chain carries TRBV7-3 and TRBJ2-1; D is possibly TRBD2 (6 bases). The CDR3 runs to 13 residues. Per the germline V gene, CDR1 is SGHTA and CDR2 is FQGTGA. Between the trimmed V and J ends, which lost 5 bases and 8 bases, there was a span of 13 bases. CDR3 DNA: TGTGCCAGCAGCCTCTCTAGCGCCGATGAGCAGTTCTTC. The encoded protein is CASSLSSADEQFF.

This clonotype was seen at least ten times. The chain combines TRBV28 with TRBJ1-6, with a possible D match to TRBD1 (6 bases). Trimming pared 5 bases from V and 14 bases from J, leaving 25 bases between. This CDR3 comprises 16 residues. Germline CDR1 MDHEN, CDR2 SYDVKM. The DNA of the CDR3 is TGTGCCAGCAGTCAACCCACAGGGAAGGGGGGGTTAACCCTCCACTTT. Its translation: CASSQPTGKGGLTLHF.

This clonotype was found many times. This chain joins TRBV7-3 and TRBJ1-1; D is perhaps TRBD1 (6 bases). Trimming removed 4 bases from V and 5 bases from J, with 11 bases in between. This CDR3 spans 13 amino acids. Germline V CDR1 and CDR2: SGHTA, FQGTGA. The CDR3 loop reads CASSSLGGTEAFF. CDR3 DNA: TGTGCCAGCAGCTCACTAGGGGGGACTGAAGCTTTCTTT.

This clonotype showed up many times. This chain connects TRBV19 to TRBJ2-3; D possibly corresponds to TRBD1 (5 bases). The CDR3 is 13 residues long. V lost 0 bases, J lost 8 bases, and 9 bases lay in between. CDR1 and CDR2 (germline): LNHDA, SQIVND (reference sequence). The CDR3 loop reads CASSIEGLCTQYF. DNA of the CDR3: TGTGCCAGTAGTATAGAGGGGCTATGTACGCAGTATTTT.

This clonotype was detected ten times or more. The chain employs TRBV9 and TRBJ2-2, with 10 bases that match TRBD2. The length of the CDR3 is 16 residues. The germline V gene encodes CDR1 SGDLS and CDR2 YYNGEE. V gave up 0 bases and J gave up 8 bases; unmatched junction bases: 7. The CDR3 DNA sequence: TGTGCCAGCAGCGTAGATACTAGCGGGATGATAGGGGAGCTGTTTTTT. This encodes CASSVDTSGMIGELFF.

This clonotype was observed at least ten times. This chain uses TRBV7-3 with TRBJ2-1, with D possibly being TRBD1 (5 bases). The CDR3 totals 14 residues. CDR1 is SGHTA and CDR2 is FQGTGA in the germline V gene. With 0 bases removed from V and 8 bases from J, the gap between germline ends came to 11 bases. DNA for the CDR3: TGTGCCAGCAGCTTAACGGGGCTCCTCGATGAGCAGTTCTTC. Translated: CASSLTGLLDEQFF.

This clonotype has more than one count but fewer than ten. The rearrangement links TRBV4-3 to TRBJ2-5; D remains unclear. Trimming stripped 1 base from V and 5 bases from J, with 14 bases between. The CDR3 totals 15 residues. Germline CDR1 is LGHNA and CDR2 is YSLEER. The CDR3 is CASSQGAELGETQYF. The CDR3 DNA follows: TGCGCCAGCAGCCAAGGGGCGGAACTCGGTGAGACCCAGTACTTC.

This clonotype showed up many times. The rearrangement joins TRBV12-3 or TRBV12-4 to TRBJ2-1; TRBD2 agrees at 9 bases. Trimming at V came to 7 bases and at J to 6 bases, leaving 10 bases not matched to a gene. The CDR3 contains 15 residues. The CDR3, as DNA: TGTGCCAGCACAGTAGGGGCGGGAGGGGCCAATGAGCAGTTCTTC. Encoded protein: CASTVGAGGANEQFF.

This clonotype has ten or more counts. This rearrangement joins TRBV7-2 to TRBJ1-1; weak D call: TRBD1 (6 bases). This CDR3 is 14 amino acids long. Germline V lookup: CDR1 SGHTA, CDR2 FQGNSA. V was clipped by 6 bases and J by 1 base, with 12 bases between them. In DNA, the CDR3 is TGTGCCAGCAGTTTACAGGGAGGGAACACTGAAGCTTTCTTT. It encodes CASSLQGGNTEAFF.

V and J are TRBV28 and TRBJ1-1, with D perhaps TRBD1 (5 bases). Germline assignment: CDR1 MDHEN and CDR2 SYDVKM. CDR3 size: 14 residues. Trimming cost V 5 bases and J 0 bases, with 10 bases left between them. CDR3 in amino acids: CASSRPGMNTEAFF. As DNA, the CDR3 is TGTGCCAGCAGTAGGCCAGGGATGAACACTGAAGCTTTCTTT.

This chain connects TRBV20-1 to TRBJ1-2; 8 nucleotides agree with TRBD1. The germline gives CDR1 DFQATT, CDR2 SNEGSKA (reference sequence). This CDR3 comprises 13 residues. The trim removed 5 bases at V and 8 bases at J, leaving 10 bases unmatched. CDR3 amino acids: CSAGQGIYEGYTF. Here the CDR3 DNA reads TGCAGTGCTGGACAGGGCATTTACGAAGGCTACACCTTC.